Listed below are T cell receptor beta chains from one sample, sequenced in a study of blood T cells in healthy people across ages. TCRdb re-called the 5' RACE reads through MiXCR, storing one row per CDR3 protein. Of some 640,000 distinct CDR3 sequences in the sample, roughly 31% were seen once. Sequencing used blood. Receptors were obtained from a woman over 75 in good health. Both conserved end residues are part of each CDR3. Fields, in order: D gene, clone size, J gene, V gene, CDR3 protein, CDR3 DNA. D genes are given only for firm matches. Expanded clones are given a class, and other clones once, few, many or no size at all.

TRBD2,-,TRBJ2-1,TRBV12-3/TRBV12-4,CASRGVAGSSYNEQFF,TGTGCCAGCAGGGGAGTAGCGGGGAGCTCCTACAATGAGCAGTTCTTC
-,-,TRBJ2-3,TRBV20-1,CSARGAGVDTQYF,TGCAGTGCTAGGGGGGCGGGGGTAGATACGCAGTATTTT
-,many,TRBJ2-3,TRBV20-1,CSATAPPADTQYF,TGCAGTGCTACCGCCCCGCCCGCAGATACGCAGTATTTT
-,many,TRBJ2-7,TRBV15,CATSRDLFSYEQYF,TGTGCCACCAGCAGAGACCTGTTCTCCTACGAGCAGTACTTC
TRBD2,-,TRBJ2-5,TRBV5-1,CASSRLAGRETQYF,TGCGCCAGCAGTCGACTAGCGGGTAGGGAGACCCAGTACTTC
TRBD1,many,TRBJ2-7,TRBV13,CASSSGDRGSWEQYF,TGTGCCAGCAGCAGCGGGGACAGGGGGTCGTGGGAGCAGTACTTC
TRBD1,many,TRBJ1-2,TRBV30,CAWLDRKGTTHGYTF,TGTGCCTGGTTGGACAGGAAGGGTACGACACATGGCTACACCTTC
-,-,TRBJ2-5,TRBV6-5,CASSFEGGSYNEQYF,TGTGCCAGCAGTTTCGAGGGGGGTTCCTACAATGAGCAGTACTTC
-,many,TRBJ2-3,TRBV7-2,CASRGGRSPGDTQYF,TGTGCCAGCCGAGGCGGGCGCTCTCCGGGAGATACGCAGTATTTT
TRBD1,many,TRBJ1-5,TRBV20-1,CSARPGTGTPYSNQPQHF,TGCAGTGCTAGGCCCGGGACAGGGACACCTTATAGCAATCAGCCCCAGCATTTT
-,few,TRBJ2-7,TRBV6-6,CASSYLAACDEQYF,TGTGCCAGCAGTTATTTGGCAGCTTGCGACGAGCAGTACTTC
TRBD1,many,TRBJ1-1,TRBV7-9,CASSLGLVGGDLNTEAFF,TGTGCCAGCAGCTTAGGCCTAGTAGGGGGCGACCTGAACACTGAAGCTTTCTTT
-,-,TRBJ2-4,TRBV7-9,CASSFLVESTKNIQYF,TGTGCCAGCAGCTTTCTGGTGGAATCAACCAAAAACATTCAGTACTTC
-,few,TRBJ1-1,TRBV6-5,CASSYTPFEGTEAFF,TGTGCCAGCAGTTACACCCCATTCGAGGGGACTGAAGCTTTCTTT
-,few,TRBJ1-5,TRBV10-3,CAIGPRGPNSNQPQHF,TGTGCCATCGGGCCCAGGGGCCCCAATAGCAATCAGCCCCAGCATTTT
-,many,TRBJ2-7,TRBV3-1,CASSQERKGTYEQYF,TGTGCCAGCAGCCAAGAAAGGAAGGGAACCTACGAGCAGTACTTC
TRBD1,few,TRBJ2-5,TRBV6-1,CASSEFPTGQGGNEQYF,TGTGCCAGCAGTGAGTTCCCGACGGGACAGGGGGGTAATGAGCAGTACTTC
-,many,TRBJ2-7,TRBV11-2,CASSLALIYEQYF,TGTGCCAGCAGCTTAGCACTGATCTACGAGCAGTACTTC
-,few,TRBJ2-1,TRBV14,CVSSLSGRRQFF,TGTGTCAGCAGCCTCTCGGGGAGACGGCAGTTCTTC
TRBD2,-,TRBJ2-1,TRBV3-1,CASSQDVGLATHEQFF,TGTGCCAGCAGCCAAGATGTGGGACTAGCTACTCATGAGCAGTTCTTC
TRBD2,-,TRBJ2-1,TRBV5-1,CASSLSSGRPVPYNEQFF,TGCGCCAGCAGCTTGTCTAGCGGGAGGCCTGTTCCCTACAATGAGCAGTTCTTC
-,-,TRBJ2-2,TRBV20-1,CSASRSGGATGELFF,TGCAGTGCTAGCCGTTCAGGGGGGGCGACCGGGGAGCTGTTTTTT
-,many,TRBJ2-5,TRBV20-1,CSAPGTVQETQYF,TGCAGTGCCCCCGGGACGGTTCAAGAGACCCAGTACTTC
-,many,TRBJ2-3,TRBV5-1,CASSLPGRGSTDTQYF,TGCGCCAGCAGCCTACCAGGACGGGGGAGCACAGATACGCAGTATTTT
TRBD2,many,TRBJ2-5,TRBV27,CASSLGAGGPPGETQYF,TGTGCCAGCAGTTTAGGTGCGGGGGGCCCCCCGGGGGAGACCCAGTACTTC
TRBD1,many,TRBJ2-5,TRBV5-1,CASSSRTGAGETQYF,TGCGCCAGCAGCTCGAGGACAGGGGCGGGGGAGACCCAGTACTTC
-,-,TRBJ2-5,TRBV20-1,CSARGIRESQETQYF,TGCAGTGCTAGGGGGATAAGGGAGAGCCAAGAGACCCAGTACTTC
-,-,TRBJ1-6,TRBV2,CASSPDTFYNSPLHF,TGTGCCAGCAGTCCTGACACGTTCTATAATTCACCCCTCCACTTT
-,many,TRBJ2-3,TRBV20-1,CSAALLGRSTDTQYF,TGCAGTGCTGCGCTCTTAGGCAGAAGCACAGATACGCAGTATTTT
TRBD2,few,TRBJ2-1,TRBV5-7,CASSPRLADRSYNEQFF,TGTGCCAGCAGCCCGAGACTAGCGGACCGCTCCTACAATGAGCAGTTCTTC
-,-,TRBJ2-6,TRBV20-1,CSAPISGANVLTF,TGCAGTGCTCCAATCTCTGGGGCCAACGTCCTGACTTTC
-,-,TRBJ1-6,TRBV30,CAWSLTTGDAYNSPLHF,TGTGCCTGGAGTCTAACCACGGGGGACGCCTATAATTCACCCCTCCACTTT
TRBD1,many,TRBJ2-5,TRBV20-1,CSARRTGSATQYF,TGCAGTGCTAGGCGGACAGGATCGGCGACCCAGTACTTC
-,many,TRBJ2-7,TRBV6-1,CASSVMSSRGYEQYF,TGTGCCAGCAGTGTCATGTCCTCGCGGGGCTACGAGCAGTACTTC
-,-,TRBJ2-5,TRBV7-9,CASSGRLGAVGETQYF,TGTGCCAGCAGCGGCCGATTGGGGGCTGTAGGGGAGACCCAGTACTTC
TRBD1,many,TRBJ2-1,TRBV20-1,CSPESGQVENEQFF,TGCAGTCCAGAATCGGGACAGGTTGAAAATGAGCAGTTCTTC
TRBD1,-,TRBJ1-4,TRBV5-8,CASSFGQGETNEKLFF,TGTGCCAGCAGCTTCGGACAGGGAGAAACTAATGAAAAACTGTTTTTT
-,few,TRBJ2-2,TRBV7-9,CASSFGSAKTGELFF,TGTGCCAGCAGCTTTGGTTCGGCAAAGACCGGGGAGCTGTTTTTT
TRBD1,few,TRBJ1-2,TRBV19,CASSPGGQGLHGYTF,TGTGCCAGTAGTCCCGGAGGACAGGGATTACACGGCTACACCTTC
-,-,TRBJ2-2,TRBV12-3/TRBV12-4,CASSFGGAHTGELFF,TGTGCCAGCAGTTTCGGCGGGGCCCACACCGGGGAGCTGTTTTTT
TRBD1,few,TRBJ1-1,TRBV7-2,CASSGQGKVNTEAFF,TGTGCCAGCTCGGGACAGGGAAAGGTGAACACTGAAGCTTTCTTT
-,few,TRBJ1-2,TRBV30,CAWTPLLGGYTF,TGTGCCTGGACGCCCCTGTTAGGGGGCTACACCTTC
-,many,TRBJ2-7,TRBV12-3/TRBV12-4,CASRTGGIYEQYF,TGTGCCAGCAGGACAGGCGGGATCTACGAGCAGTACTTC
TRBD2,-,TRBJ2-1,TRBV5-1,CASRTSANNEQFF,TGCGCCAGCCGGACTAGCGCAAACAATGAGCAGTTCTTC
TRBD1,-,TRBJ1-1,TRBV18,CASSPKAGGVNTEAFF,TGTGCCAGCTCACCGAAGGCAGGGGGCGTGAACACTGAAGCTTTCTTT
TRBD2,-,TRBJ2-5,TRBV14,CASSQDGGREYF,TGTGCCAGCAGCCAAGATGGAGGGAGGGAGTACTTC
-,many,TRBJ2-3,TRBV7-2,CASSLFSYTQYF,TGTGCCAGCAGCTTATTCTCATATACGCAGTATTTT
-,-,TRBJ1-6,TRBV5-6,CASSWAGRNSPLHF,TGTGCCAGCAGCTGGGCTGGAAGAAATTCACCCCTCCACTTT
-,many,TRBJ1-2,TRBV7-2,CASSLGLQINYGYTF,TGTGCCAGCAGCTTAGGACTGCAAATCAACTATGGCTACACCTTC
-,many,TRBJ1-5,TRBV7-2,CASSPLRAQPQHF,TGTGCCAGCAGCCCCTTGAGGGCACAGCCCCAGCATTTT
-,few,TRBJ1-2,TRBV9,CVSSVATGGYGCTF,-
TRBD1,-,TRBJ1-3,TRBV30,CAWSGTGGGMALGNTIYF,TGTGCCTGGAGTGGTACAGGGGGTGGCATGGCATTGGGAAACACCATATATTTT
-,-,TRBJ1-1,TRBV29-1,CSAGHDVSNTEAFF,TGCAGCGCTGGACATGACGTTTCGAACACTGAAGCTTTCTTT